The next 14 T cell receptor beta chains were all read from a single sample in a study of CD8 T cells in ankylosing spondylitis. TCRdb reprocessed the 5' RACE reads via MiXCR and lists one record per CDR3 protein. The repertoire holds hundreds of thousands of distinct CDR3 sequences, with over 9.5% as singletons. The source material was blood, either unsorted or a sorted T cell fraction (not recorded which). Receptors were obtained from a male donor with ankylosing spondylitis or in good health (not recorded which).

The chain has TRBV29-1 and TRBJ2-2; TRBD1 aligns across 9 bases. Germline CDR1 SQVTM, CDR2 ANQGSEA. CDR3 length: 16 residues. Trimming removed 6 bases from V and 4 bases from J; junction bases left unmatched: 12. The CDR3 DNA sequence: TGCAGCGTAACGGCCGGGGGGACAGGGAGCACCGGGGAGCTGTTTTTT. Its protein is CSVTAGGTGSTGELFF.

This clonotype has ten or more counts. The chain joins TRBV5-1 to TRBJ2-7; TRBD1 is a possible D gene (5 bases). The CDR3 contains 14 residues. V gave up 4 bases and J gave up 2 bases, with 13 bases separating them. Germline V gives CDR1 SGHRS, CDR2 YFSETQ. The CDR3 here is CASSKDTDAYEQYF. As DNA, the CDR3 is TGCGCCAGCAGCAAGGACACAGACGCCTACGAGCAGTACTTC.

The rearrangement joins TRBV29-1 to TRBJ1-4; D is perhaps TRBD1 (5 bases). The ends were cut back, 7 bases at V and 3 bases at J, with 12 bases in the middle. CDR3 length: 13 amino acids. Germline V lookup: CDR1 SQVTM, CDR2 ANQGSEA. The CDR3 protein is CSARRGSNEKLFF. CDR3 sequence (DNA): TGCAGCGCCCGAAGGGGTTCTAATGAAAAACTGTTTTTT.

The V and J genes are TRBV7-6 and TRBJ2-7; tentative D call: TRBD1 (6 bases). The germline V gene encodes CDR1 SGHVS and CDR2 FNYEAQ. V dropped 5 bases and J dropped 2 bases, with 19 bases sitting between them. The CDR3 runs to 16 residues. CDR3 residues: CASSPRVGTQTYEQYF. The CDR3 DNA reads as TGTGCCAGCAGCCCACGGGTCGGGACACAAACCTACGAGCAGTACTTC.

This clonotype was recorded a few times. The chain employs TRBV7-3 and TRBJ2-3, with a weak D call TRBD2 (6 bases). The CDR3 extends over 16 amino acids. V was cut by 4 bases and J by 0 bases, with 14 bases left in between. The V gene's germline CDR1 is SGHTA and CDR2 FQGTGA. CDR3 nucleotide sequence: TGTGCCAGCAGCTCCCGGGCGGGGCTTAGCACAGATACGCAGTATTTT. Translation: CASSSRAGLSTDTQYF.

Only a few counts were recorded for this clonotype. The V gene is TRBV7-2, the J gene TRBJ1-4; 8 nucleotides line up with TRBD1. The CDR3 is made up of 15 amino acids. Germline CDR1 is SGHTA and CDR2 is FQGNSA. V lost 2 bases, J lost 7 bases, and 6 bases stayed unmatched. CDR3 sequence (DNA): TGTGCCAGCAGCTTAAGGGCAGGGGGCGCTGAAAAACTGTTTTTT. Residues: CASSLRAGGAEKLFF.

The chain links TRBV15 to TRBJ2-7; tentative D call: TRBD1 (5 bases). Trimming stripped 1 base from V and 3 bases from J, with 16 bases between. Germline V CDR1 and CDR2: LNHNV, YYDKDF (reference sequence). This CDR3 is built from 16 residues. The CDR3 region has the DNA TGTGCCACCAGCAGAGCGAGCGTTAGGGGCCGCTACGAGCAGTACTTC. Translating gives CATSRASVRGRYEQYF.

This clonotype was recorded many times. The J gene is TRBJ2-1, the V gene TRBV28; D is tentatively TRBD1 or TRBD2 (5 bases each). Germline CDR1 reads MDHEN; CDR2 reads SYDVKM. The CDR3 spans 15 residues. V dropped 6 bases and J dropped 3 bases, with 15 bases sitting between them. The CDR3 DNA reads TGTGCCAGCAGGGCACGGGACGGACGCTACAATGAGCAGTTCTTC. Translating gives CASRARDGRYNEQFF.

In this sample, this clonotype turned up many times. This sequence joins TRBV5-1 and TRBJ1-2; a possible D gene is TRBD1 (6 bases). V was trimmed by 4 bases and J by 12 bases, leaving 31 bases between them. The CDR3 extends over 17 amino acids. Per germline, CDR1 SGHRS and CDR2 YFSETQ. Here the CDR3 reads CASSRGGTNYLDSSHTF. In nucleotides, the CDR3 is TGCGCCAGCAGCCGAGGGGGGACTAACTATTTAGATTCCTCACACACCTTC.

This clonotype has ten or more counts. The chain employs TRBV5-1 and TRBJ2-1; D might be TRBD1 or TRBD2, each matching 6 bases. This CDR3 region has 15 residues. Trimming pared 5 bases from V and 0 bases from J, leaving 12 bases between. Germline values: CDR1 SGHRS, CDR2 YFSETQ. CDR3 DNA sequence: TGCGCCAGCAGATTACAGGGAGGCTCCTACAATGAGCAGTTCTTC. Its translation: CASRLQGGSYNEQFF.

Of note for this clonotype: A much larger clone lies a single base off, so this may be a read error. V and J are TRBV7-9 and TRBJ2-1; D might be TRBD2 (6 bases). CDR1 and CDR2 (germline): SEHNR, FQNEAQ (reference sequence). CDR3 length: 13 amino acids. CDR3 region: CASHTGLSNERFF. The CDR3, as DNA: TGTGCCAGCCATACGGGACTCTCCAATGAGCGGTTCTTC.

In this sample, this clonotype turned up a few times. This chain links TRBV12-3 or TRBV12-4 with TRBJ1-5; D is undetermined. The CDR3 consists of 15 residues. V lost 0 bases, J lost 7 bases, and 13 bases lay in between. The CDR3 region is CASSLAGESRQPQHF. The DNA for the CDR3 is TGTGCCAGCAGTTTAGCCGGGGAAAGTCGGCAGCCCCAGCATTTT.

This clonotype occurred many times. The gene calls are TRBV7-2 and TRBJ2-2; no firm D call. V lost 3 bases to trimming and J lost 6 bases, with 8 bases between them. This CDR3 has 13 residues. The germline V gene has CDR1 SGHTA and CDR2 FQGNSA. The CDR3, as DNA: TGTGCCAGCAGCTTTATTGAAGCCGGGGAGCTGTTTTTT. This sequence encodes CASSFIEAGELFF.

This clonotype occurred many times. The chain uses TRBV5-1 and TRBJ2-7; 9 bases match TRBD1. The V gene's germline CDR1 is SGHRS and CDR2 YFSETQ. The length of the CDR3 is 16 residues. V trimming: 3 bases; J trimming: 1 base; junction bases outside the gene matches: 8. CDR3 amino acids: CASSYDSGTGSYEQYF. The CDR3 DNA is TGCGCCAGCAGCTATGACTCCGGGACAGGGTCCTACGAGCAGTACTTC.